The clone carrying this T cell receptor beta chain was seen many times. This sample was taken from a study of T-cell reconstitution after alpha-beta-depleted transplantation in children. Preparation of the TCRbeta library involved a method that used unique molecular identifiers. TCRdb ran MiXCR on the PCR reads and lists one entry per CDR3 protein. Of about 610,000 distinct CDR3 sequences in the sample, 10% to 13% were seen once. V was pared by 6 bases and J by 0 bases, with 11 bases between. The CDR3 covers 15 residues. The V call is TRBV12-3 or TRBV12-4, the J call TRBJ1-4, with a possible D match to TRBD1 (6 bases). The sample here was PBMCs from the stem cell graft donor, taken from the stem cell graft. This sequence originates from a human donor who donated a stem cell graft to a child with acute myeloid leukemia. CDR3 in DNA: TGTGCCAGCAGCCTCGGACAGACAACTAATGAAAAACTGTTTTTT. Encoded protein: CASSLGQTTNEKLFF.